The 24 T cell receptor beta chains in this list originate from one sample, sequenced in a study of regulatory T cells in long-lasting Graves disease. Sequencing libraries for TCR beta were prepared with iRepertoire HTBI primers and Arm-PCR of CDR3 regions. In TCRdb, the multiplex PCR reads were re-called with MiXCR into one record per CDR3 protein. Altogether around 400,000 distinct CDR3 sequences are present, around 22% being singletons, with the ten largest covering roughly 26%. The sample's time point: persistent/refractory GD, antithyroid drugs over 5 years with positive TRAb. Construction of the TCR library relied on RNA isolated from PBMCs. Sequences were derived from peripheral blood mononuclear cells (PBMCs), sampled when the disease was refractory, from a patient treated with antithyroid drugs. These receptors all come from a female donor with Graves disease.

As concerns this clonotype: A much larger clone lies a single base off, so this may be a read error. This chain uses TRBV29-1 with TRBJ1-1; no clear D gene. Germline CDR1 reads SQVTM; CDR2 reads ANQGSEA. There are 10 residues in the CDR3. V dropped 3 bases and J dropped 1 base, with 0 bases sitting between them. The CDR3 bases are TGCAGCGTTGAGAACACTGAAGCTTTCTTT. Amino acids: CSVENTEAFF.

V and J are TRBV6-1 and TRBJ2-7; the D is unclear. CDR1 MNHNS and CDR2 SASEGT come from the germline V gene. This CDR3 region has 14 residues. Trimming took off 6 bases at V and 1 base at J, with 13 bases between the two ends. CDR3 sequence reads: CASSQDGQSYEQYF. The CDR3 DNA reads as TGTGCCAGCAGCCAGGACGGCCAATCCTACGAGCAGTACTTC.

This clonotype was picked up a small number of times. The V call is TRBV7-9, the J call TRBJ2-5; possible D gene TRBD2, 6 bases. V gave up 6 bases and J gave up 0 bases, with 11 bases separating them. Looked up from germline, CDR1 is SEHNR and CDR2 is FQNEAQ (reference sequence). The CDR3 has 14 residues. CDR3 coding DNA: TGTGCCAGCAGGGGGCGGGACTACCAAGAGACCCAGTACTTC. Protein: CASRGRDYQETQYF. Full variable domain (rest looked up from reference TRBV7-9 and TRBJ2-5): DTGVSQNPRHKITKRGQNVTFRCDPISEHNRLYWYRQTLGQGPEFLTYFQNEAQLEKSRLLSDRFSAERPKGSFSTLEIQRTEQGDSAMYLCASRGRDYQETQYFGPGTRLLVL.

This clonotype was seen a few times. The chain carries TRBV6-5 and TRBJ1-2, with D hard to call. Germline V lookup: CDR1 MNHEY, CDR2 SVGAGI. This CDR3 has 14 amino acids. Between the trimmed V and J ends, which lost 3 bases and 7 bases, there was a span of 15 bases. The CDR3 region is CASSYQEGLPGYTF. The CDR3 DNA sequence: TGTGCCAGCAGTTATCAAGAGGGCCTCCCTGGCTACACCTTC.

In the case of this clonotype: An end of the junction does not agree with germline; a read error may underlie this. The chain couples TRBV19 to TRBJ2-6, with D possibly TRBD1 on 5 matching bases. Germline V gene data show CDR1 as LNHDA and CDR2 as SQIVND (reference sequence). The CDR3 runs to 17 residues. CDR3 DNA: TGTGCCAGTAGTAAGACAACTACCTACTCTGGGGCCAGCGTCCTGACTTTC. It yields the protein CASSKTTTYSGASVLTF.

This clonotype appeared many times. The chain joins TRBV28 to TRBJ1-5; possibly TRBD1 for D (5 bases). CDR1 is MDHEN and CDR2 is SYDVKM in the germline V gene. The CDR3 has 14 amino acids. V lost 6 bases and J lost 0, with 9 bases in between. The CDR3: CASSPDNSNQPQHF. The CDR3 region has the DNA TGTGCCAGCAGCCCGGACAATAGCAATCAGCCCCAGCATTTT.

The chain has TRBV7-2 and TRBJ1-6; D is uncertain. CDR1 and CDR2 (germline): SGHTA, FQGNSA. This CDR3 comprises 16 residues. Trimming took off 6 bases at V and 3 bases at J, with 15 bases between the two ends. CDR3 loop: CASSWEDPSYNSPLHF. Written as DNA, the CDR3 is TGTGCCAGCAGTTGGGAGGACCCAAGCTATAATTCACCCCTCCACTTT.

This clonotype was observed at least ten times. CDR3 sequence reads: CASSGGVAGELFF. CDR3 nucleotides: TGTGCCAGCAGTGGTGGGGTTGCCGGGGAGCTGTTTTTT. The chain has TRBV2 and TRBJ2-2; unclear D gene. V was shortened by 4 bases and J by 6 bases, with 9 bases between the two germline ends. CDR1 and CDR2 (germline): SNHLY, FYNNEI. The CDR3 length is 13 residues.

V usage is TRBV7-9 and J usage is TRBJ2-7; the D is unclear. The germline V gene has CDR1 SEHNR and CDR2 FQNEAQ (reference sequence). V lost 3 bases and J 4 bases, leaving 10 bases between the germline ends. The CDR3 sequence is 13 residues long. CDR3 bases: TGTGCCAGCAGCTTCCTGACATATTACGAGCAGTACTTC. Translated: CASSFLTYYEQYF.

The genes are TRBV18 and TRBJ1-4, with D hard to call. CDR3 length: 15 amino acids. Germline V gene data show CDR1 as KGHSH and CDR2 as LQKENI. V lost 3 bases to trimming and J lost 0 bases, with 8 bases between them. CDR3 amino acids: CASSPVGSTNEKLFF. CDR3 in DNA: TGTGCCAGCTCACCCGTGGGATCAACTAATGAAAAACTGTTTTTT.

The CDR3 is CASSFASGGSYEQYF. The CDR3 coding sequence is TGTGCCAGCAGTTTCGCAAGCGGGGGCTCCTACGAGCAGTACTTC. The rearrangement uses TRBV28 and TRBJ2-7; 8 bases fit TRBD2. J was trimmed by 0 bases and V by 3 bases; bases with no gene match: 4. The V gene's germline CDR1 is MDHEN and CDR2 SYDVKM. The CDR3 extends over 15 amino acids.

V gene TRBV2 combines with J gene TRBJ2-3, with D perhaps TRBD2 (7 bases). This CDR3 spans 16 amino acids. V was pared by 7 bases and J by 0 bases, with 17 bases between. Germline V gene data show CDR1 as SNHLY and CDR2 as FYNNEI. The CDR3 reads CASTSGDYSSTDTQYF. CDR3 in DNA: TGTGCCAGCACCTCAGGGGACTATTCTAGCACAGATACGCAGTATTTT.

The V call is TRBV9, the J call TRBJ2-5; D remains unclear. Trimming removed 0 bases at V and 1 base at J, with 19 bases between. CDR1 is SGDLS and CDR2 is YYNGEE in the germline V gene. CDR3 size: 18 residues. The CDR3 region has the DNA TGTGCCAGCAGCGTAGGACTTTCCGGGCTACCGAGCCAAGAGACCCAGTACTTC. Translating gives CASSVGLSGLPSQETQYF.

The table lists this clonotype with many counts. The CDR3 sequence: CASSLLFRNLGYTF. The CDR3 bases are TGTGCCAGCAGTTTGTTGTTCAGGAACTTGGGCTACACCTTC. The J gene is TRBJ1-2, the V gene TRBV28; D remains unclear. CDR1 is MDHEN, CDR2 SYDVKM, per germline. V was pared by 3 bases and J by 8 bases, with 16 bases between. The CDR3 sequence is 14 residues long.

This clonotype was detected many times. This sequence joins TRBV2 and TRBJ2-2; weak D call: TRBD1 (5 bases). V lost 2 bases and J 10 bases, leaving 17 bases between the germline ends. The CDR3 sequence is 15 residues long. The germline V gene encodes CDR1 SNHLY and CDR2 FYNNEI. CDR3 protein: CASSEIQAGKEELFF. The CDR3 DNA reads as TGTGCCAGCAGTGAAATCCAGGCAGGGAAGGAGGAGCTGTTTTTT.

This clonotype was seen ten or more times. This chain connects TRBV12-3 or TRBV12-4 to TRBJ1-1; D gene uncertain. The CDR3 length is 17 residues. Trimming removed 5 bases at V and 0 bases at J, with 19 bases between. The CDR3 DNA sequence: TGTGCCAGCAGTCCCACGGTATGGGGTGGGATGAACACTGAAGCTTTCTTT. Translation gives CASSPTVWGGMNTEAFF.

The table lists this clonotype with a few counts. The rearrangement links TRBV9 to TRBJ1-6; D unclear. The germline CDR1 and CDR2 sequences are SGDLS and YYNGEE. The CDR3 has 15 amino acids. Trimming removed 0 bases at V and 6 bases at J, with 10 bases between. CDR3 sequence: CASSVGNLFNSPLHF. In nucleotides, the CDR3 is TGTGCCAGCAGCGTAGGAAATCTGTTTAATTCACCCCTCCACTTT.

This clonotype was detected once. V usage is TRBV14 and J usage is TRBJ2-2; the D gene is possibly TRBD2 (6 bases). Germline lookup yields CDR1 SGHDN and CDR2 FVKESK. Between the trimmed V and J ends, which lost 5 bases and 1 base, there was a span of 11 bases. There are 15 residues in the CDR3. CDR3 amino acids: CASSDLRGNTGELFF. DNA for the CDR3: TGTGCCAGCAGCGACCTGCGGGGGAACACCGGGGAGCTGTTTTTT.

This clonotype has a handful of counts. The genes are TRBV10-3 and TRBJ2-7, with TRBD1 as a possible D gene (7 bases). This CDR3 is 13 amino acids long. Trimming stripped 7 bases from V and 1 base from J, with 11 bases between. Germline V gene sequence: CDR1 ENHRY, CDR2 SYGVKD. Here the CDR3 reads CAITGDRSYEQYF. The CDR3, as DNA: TGTGCCATCACGGGGGACAGATCCTACGAGCAGTACTTC.

This clonotype was observed a few times. This sequence joins TRBV6-2 or TRBV6-3 and TRBJ2-7, with TRBD1 matching over 12 bases. The CDR3 has 15 residues. V gave up 2 bases and J gave up 6 bases; unmatched junction bases: 5. CDR1 and CDR2 (germline): MNHEY, SVGEGT. The CDR3 coding sequence is TGTGCCAGCAGTTACGGGGGGACAGGGGGCCCCGAGCAGTACTTC. Translated, it gives CASSYGGTGGPEQYF.

CDR3 region: CASSYSSEDLGEAFF. CDR3 in DNA: TGTGCCAGCAGTTATAGTTCGGAAGATTTAGGGGAAGCTTTCTTT. The V call is TRBV6-5, the J call TRBJ1-1, with D unclear. Trimming stripped 3 bases from V and 8 bases from J, with 19 bases between. Germline CDR1 is MNHEY and CDR2 is SVGAGI. The CDR3 loop spans 15 amino acids.

Concerning this clonotype itself: This sequence may be a read error, since a much larger clone differs from it by one base. The V and J genes are TRBV24-1 and TRBJ2-5; TRBD1 matches 11 bases. The germline gives CDR1 KGHDR, CDR2 SFDVKD. The CDR3 spans 18 residues. As DNA, the CDR3 is TGTGTCACCAGTGATCCCACAAGGACAGGGGGCGAACAAGAGACCCAGTACTTC. Translated: CVTSDPTRTGGEQETQYF.

This clonotype was detected many times. The rearrangement joins TRBV7-9 to TRBJ2-7; D unresolved. This CDR3 contains 11 residues. Trimming cost V 7 bases and J 5 bases, with 9 bases left between them. CDR1 SEHNR and CDR2 FQNEAQ come from the germline V gene (reference sequence). CDR3 loop: CASTYADEQYF. CDR3 in DNA: TGTGCCAGCACTTACGCGGACGAGCAGTACTTC.

This clonotype was counted between two and nine times. This chain joins TRBV20-1 and TRBJ2-5; D is perhaps TRBD1 (5 bases). CDR3 size: 15 residues. The germline V gene encodes CDR1 DFQATT and CDR2 SNEGSKA (reference sequence). Trimming removed 3 bases at V and 2 bases at J, with 16 bases between. The CDR3, as DNA: TGCAGTGCTAGCAGGGTTAACGCCTTGCAAGAGACCCAGTACTTC. Amino acid sequence: CSASRVNALQETQYF.